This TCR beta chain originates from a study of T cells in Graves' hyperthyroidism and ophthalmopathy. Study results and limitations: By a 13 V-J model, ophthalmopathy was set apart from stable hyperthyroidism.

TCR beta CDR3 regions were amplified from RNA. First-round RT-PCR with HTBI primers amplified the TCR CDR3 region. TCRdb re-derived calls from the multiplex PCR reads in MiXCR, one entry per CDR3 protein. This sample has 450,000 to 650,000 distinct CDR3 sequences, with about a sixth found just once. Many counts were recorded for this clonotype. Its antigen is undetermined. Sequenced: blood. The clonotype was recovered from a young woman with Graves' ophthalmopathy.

CDR3 in DNA: TGTGCCAGCAGCCCCAGGGGTCTGAACGATGAAAAACTGTTTTTT. The encoded protein is CASSPRGLNDEKLFF. This chain joins TRBV13 and TRBJ1-4; possibly TRBD1 for D (6 bases). V lost 5 bases to trimming and J lost 6 bases, with 16 bases between them. The CDR3 loop spans 15 amino acids. CDR1 PRHDT and CDR2 FYEKMQ come from the germline V gene (reference sequence).